This T cell receptor (beta chain) was captured by sequencing in a study of CD8 T cells in Susac syndrome. The RNA input was roughly 0.45 to 1 ug, and it was reverse transcribed with random hexamers. It was immunoSEQ multiplex PCR that amplified TCR beta CDR3 across 54 Vbeta and 13 Jbeta. Each CDR3 protein is one row after TCRdb ran MiXCR on the immunoSEQ multiplex PCR reads. The sample contains about 25,000 distinct CDR3 sequences, 94% of which appear only once. Sequencing of TCR beta was carried out in blood CD8+ and CD4+ T cells. Healthy donors formed controls matched for age and sex. The authors negatively isolated CD8+ and CD4+ T cells and FACS-enriched TEMRA cells. The CDR3 consists of 14 residues. V was pared by 7 bases and J by 1 base, with 7 bases of the junction left unmatched. The germline CDR1 and CDR2 sequences are SQVTM and ANQGSEA.

The V and J genes are TRBV29-1 and TRBJ2-1; 7 nucleotides align to TRBD2. Sequencing used CD8+ T cells from PBMCs. This sequence originates from a human donor in good health. CDR3 DNA sequence: TGCAGCGCCGGGGGAGCGGGGTCCTACAATGAGCAGTTCTTC. It translates to CSAGGAGSYNEQFF.